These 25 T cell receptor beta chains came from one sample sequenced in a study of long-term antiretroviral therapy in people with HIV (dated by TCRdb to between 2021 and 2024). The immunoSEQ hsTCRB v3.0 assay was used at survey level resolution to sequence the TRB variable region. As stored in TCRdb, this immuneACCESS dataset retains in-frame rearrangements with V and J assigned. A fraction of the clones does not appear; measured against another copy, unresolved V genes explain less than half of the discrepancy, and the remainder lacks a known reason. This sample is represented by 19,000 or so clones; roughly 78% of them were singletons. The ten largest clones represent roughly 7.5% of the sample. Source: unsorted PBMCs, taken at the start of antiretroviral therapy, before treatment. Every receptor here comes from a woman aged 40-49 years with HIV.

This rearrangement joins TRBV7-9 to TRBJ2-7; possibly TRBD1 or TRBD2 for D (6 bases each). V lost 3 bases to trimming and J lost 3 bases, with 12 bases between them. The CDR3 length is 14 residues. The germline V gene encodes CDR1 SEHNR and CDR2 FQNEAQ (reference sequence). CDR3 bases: TGTGCCAGCAGCTTTAGGGGGGACCTCTACGAGCAGTACTTC. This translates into CASSFRGDLYEQYF.

CDR3 in DNA: TGTGCCAGCAGTGAGGGCCAAAGCACAGATACGCAGTATTTT. It yields the protein CASSEGQSTDTQYF. J is TRBJ2-3 and V is TRBV2; D gene ambiguous. Deletions cut 3 bases from V and 0 bases from J, with 7 bases between. The length of the CDR3 is 14 residues. Germline V lookup: CDR1 SNHLY, CDR2 FYNNEI. The full variable domain, rest sourced from reference TRBV2 and TRBJ2-3, is EPEVTQTPSHQVTQMGQEVILRCVPISNHLYFYWYRQILGQKVEFLVSFYNNEISEKSEIFDDQFSVERPDGSNFTLKIRSTKLEDSAMYFCASSEGQSTDTQYFGPGTRLTVL.

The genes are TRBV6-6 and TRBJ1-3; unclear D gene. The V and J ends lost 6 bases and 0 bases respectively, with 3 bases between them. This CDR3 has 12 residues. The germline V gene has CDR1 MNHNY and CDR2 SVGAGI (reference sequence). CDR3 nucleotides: TGTGCCAGCAGGGACTCTGGAAACACCATATATTTT. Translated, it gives CASRDSGNTIYF.

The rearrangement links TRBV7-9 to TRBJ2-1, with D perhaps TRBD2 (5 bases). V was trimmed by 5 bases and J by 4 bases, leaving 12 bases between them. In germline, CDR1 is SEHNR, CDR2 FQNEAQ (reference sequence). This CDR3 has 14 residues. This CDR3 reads CASSPRTFYNEQFF. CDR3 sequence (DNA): TGTGCCAGCAGCCCCCGGACTTTTTACAATGAGCAGTTCTTC.

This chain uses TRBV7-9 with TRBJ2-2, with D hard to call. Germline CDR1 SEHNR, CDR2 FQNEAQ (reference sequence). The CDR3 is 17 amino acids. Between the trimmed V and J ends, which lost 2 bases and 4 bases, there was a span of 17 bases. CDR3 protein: CASSLKPPPGSTGELFF. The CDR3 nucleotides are TGTGCCAGCAGCTTAAAGCCCCCGCCAGGTAGCACCGGGGAGCTGTTTTTT.

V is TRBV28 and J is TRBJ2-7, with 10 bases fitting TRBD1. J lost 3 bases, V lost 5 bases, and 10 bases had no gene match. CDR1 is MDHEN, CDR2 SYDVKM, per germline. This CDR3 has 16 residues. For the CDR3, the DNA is TGTGCCAGCAGTGAGCCGGGACAGGGGCGGAACTACGAGCAGTACTTC. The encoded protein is CASSEPGQGRNYEQYF.

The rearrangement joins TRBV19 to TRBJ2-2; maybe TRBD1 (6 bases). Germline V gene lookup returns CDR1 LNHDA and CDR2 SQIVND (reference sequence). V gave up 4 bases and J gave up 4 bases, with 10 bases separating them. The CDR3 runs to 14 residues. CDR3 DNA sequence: TGTGCCAGTAGTAACGGACAGACCACCGGGGAGCTGTTTTTT. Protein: CASSNGQTTGELFF.

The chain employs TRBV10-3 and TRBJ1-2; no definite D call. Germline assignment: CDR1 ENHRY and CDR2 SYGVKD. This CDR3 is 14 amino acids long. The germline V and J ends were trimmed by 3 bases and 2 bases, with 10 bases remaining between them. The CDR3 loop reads CAISESAANYGYTF. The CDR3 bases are TGTGCCATCAGTGAATCGGCAGCAAACTATGGCTACACCTTC.

CDR3 DNA sequence: TGTGCCAGCAGCGTAGCTCAGGGGGGCCAGCAGTACTTC. This encodes CASSVAQGGQQYF. The chain uses TRBV9 and TRBJ2-7; maybe TRBD1 (7 bases). CDR3 length equals 13 residues. Trimming pared 0 bases from V and 8 bases from J, leaving 12 bases between. Germline lookup yields CDR1 SGDLS and CDR2 YYNGEE.

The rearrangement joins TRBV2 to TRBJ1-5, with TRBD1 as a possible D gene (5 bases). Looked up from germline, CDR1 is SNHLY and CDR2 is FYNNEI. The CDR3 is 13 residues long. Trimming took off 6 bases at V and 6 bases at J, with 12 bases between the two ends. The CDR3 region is CASRGESSQPQHF. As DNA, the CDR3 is TGTGCCAGCAGAGGGGAATCTAGTCAGCCCCAGCATTTT.

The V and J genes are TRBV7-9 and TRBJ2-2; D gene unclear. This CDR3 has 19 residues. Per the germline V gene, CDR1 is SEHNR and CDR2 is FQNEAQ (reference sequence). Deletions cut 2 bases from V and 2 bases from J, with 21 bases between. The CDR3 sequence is CASSLKSSRQIPNTGELFF. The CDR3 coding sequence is TGTGCCAGCAGCTTAAAATCAAGTCGGCAGATCCCCAACACCGGGGAGCTGTTTTTT.

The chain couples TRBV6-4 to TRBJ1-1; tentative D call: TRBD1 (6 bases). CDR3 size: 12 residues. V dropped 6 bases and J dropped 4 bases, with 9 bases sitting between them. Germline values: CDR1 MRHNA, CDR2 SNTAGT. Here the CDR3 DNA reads TGTGCCAGCAGACTCAGGGGCACTGAAGCTTTCTTT. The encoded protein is CASRLRGTEAFF.

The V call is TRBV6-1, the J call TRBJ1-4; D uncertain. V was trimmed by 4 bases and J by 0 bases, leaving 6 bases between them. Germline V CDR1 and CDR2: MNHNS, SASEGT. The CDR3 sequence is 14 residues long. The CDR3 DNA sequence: TGTGCCAGCAGTGCGTGGACAACTAATGAAAAACTGTTTTTT. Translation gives CASSAWTTNEKLFF.

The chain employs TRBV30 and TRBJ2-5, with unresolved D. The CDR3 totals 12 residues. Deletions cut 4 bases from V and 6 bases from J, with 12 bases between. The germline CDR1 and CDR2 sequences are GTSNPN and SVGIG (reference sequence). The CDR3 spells CAWNILQQTQYF. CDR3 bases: TGTGCCTGGAACATTTTACAGCAGACCCAGTACTTC.

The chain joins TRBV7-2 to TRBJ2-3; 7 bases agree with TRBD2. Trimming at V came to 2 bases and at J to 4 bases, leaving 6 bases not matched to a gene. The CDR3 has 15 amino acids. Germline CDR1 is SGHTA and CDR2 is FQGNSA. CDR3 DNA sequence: TGTGCCAGCAGCTTATTCACGGGGGGATCAGATACGCAGTATTTT. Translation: CASSLFTGGSDTQYF. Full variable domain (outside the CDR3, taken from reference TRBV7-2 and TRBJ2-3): GAGVSQSPSNKVTEKGKDVELRCDPISGHTALYWYRQSLGQGLEFLIYFQGNSAPDKSGLPSDRFSAERTGGSVSTLTIQRTQQEDSAVYLCASSLFTGGSDTQYFGPGTRLTVL.

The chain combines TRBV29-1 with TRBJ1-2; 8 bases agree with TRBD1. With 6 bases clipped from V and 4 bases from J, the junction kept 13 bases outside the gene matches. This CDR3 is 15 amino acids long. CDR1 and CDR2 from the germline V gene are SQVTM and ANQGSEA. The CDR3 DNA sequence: TGCAGCGTCCCCCACCCGGAGGACAGGGTCTATGGCTACACCTTC. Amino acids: CSVPHPEDRVYGYTF.

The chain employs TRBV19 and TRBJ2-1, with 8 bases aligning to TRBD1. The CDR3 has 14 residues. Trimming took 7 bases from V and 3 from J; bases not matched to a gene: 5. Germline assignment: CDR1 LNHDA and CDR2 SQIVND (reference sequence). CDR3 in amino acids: CASNAGGDYNEQFF. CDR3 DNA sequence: TGTGCCAGTAACGCAGGGGGCGACTACAATGAGCAGTTCTTC.

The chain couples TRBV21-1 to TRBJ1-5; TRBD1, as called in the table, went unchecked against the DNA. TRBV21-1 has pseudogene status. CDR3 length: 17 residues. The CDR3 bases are TGTGCCAGCAGCGGCCAGGACAGGATCTATAGCAATCAGCCCCAGCATTTT. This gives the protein CASSGQDRIYSNQPQHF.

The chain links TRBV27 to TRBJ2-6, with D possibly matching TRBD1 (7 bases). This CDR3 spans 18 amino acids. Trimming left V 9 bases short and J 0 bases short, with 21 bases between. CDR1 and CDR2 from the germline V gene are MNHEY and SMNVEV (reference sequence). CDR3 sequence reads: CASSPGPGGSSGANVLTF. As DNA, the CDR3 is TGTGCCAGTTCTCCCGGCCCAGGGGGGTCCTCTGGGGCCAACGTCCTGACTTTC.

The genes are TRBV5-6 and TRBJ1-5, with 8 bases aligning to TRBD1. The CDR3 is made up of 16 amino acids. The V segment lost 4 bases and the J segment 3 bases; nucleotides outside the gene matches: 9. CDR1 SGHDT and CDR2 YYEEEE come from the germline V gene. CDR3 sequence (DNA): TGTGCCAGCAGCCACCGACAGGGGAGGATCAATCAGCCCCAGCATTTT. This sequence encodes CASSHRQGRINQPQHF.

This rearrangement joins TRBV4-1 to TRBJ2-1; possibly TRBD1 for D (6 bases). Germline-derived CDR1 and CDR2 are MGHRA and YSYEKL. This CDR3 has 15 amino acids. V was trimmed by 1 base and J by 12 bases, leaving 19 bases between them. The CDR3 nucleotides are TGCGCCAGCAGCCAAGCCGATCGGGACACCCCAAGGCAGTTCTTC. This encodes CASSQADRDTPRQFF.

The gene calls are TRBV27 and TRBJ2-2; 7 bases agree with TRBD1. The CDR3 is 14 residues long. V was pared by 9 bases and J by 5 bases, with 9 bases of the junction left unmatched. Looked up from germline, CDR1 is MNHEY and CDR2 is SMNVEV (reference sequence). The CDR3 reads CASGHRGVTGELFF. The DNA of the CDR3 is TGTGCCAGTGGACACAGGGGAGTAACCGGGGAGCTGTTTTTT.

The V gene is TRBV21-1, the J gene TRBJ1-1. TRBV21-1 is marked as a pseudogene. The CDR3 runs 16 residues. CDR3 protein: CASSTWGASRNTEAFF. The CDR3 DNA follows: TGTGCCAGCTCCACTTGGGGGGCTAGTAGGAACACTGAAGCTTTCTTT.

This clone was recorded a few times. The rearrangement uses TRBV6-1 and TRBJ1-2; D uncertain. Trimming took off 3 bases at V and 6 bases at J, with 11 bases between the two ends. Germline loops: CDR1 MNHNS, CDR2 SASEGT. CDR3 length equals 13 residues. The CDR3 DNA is TGTGCCAGCAGTGAGGAAGGTTTTAATGGCTACACCTTC. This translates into CASSEEGFNGYTF.

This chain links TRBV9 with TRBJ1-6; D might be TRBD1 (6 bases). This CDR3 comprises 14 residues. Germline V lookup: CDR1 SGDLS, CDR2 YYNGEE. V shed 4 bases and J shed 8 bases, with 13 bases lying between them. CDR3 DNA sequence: TGTGCCAGCAGCAAAATAGCAGGGGATTCACCCCTCCACTTT. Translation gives CASSKIAGDSPLHF.